The 12 T cell receptor beta chains below all came from one sample that was sequenced in a study of cytomegalovirus exposure and HLA in healthy donors. The PCR had 60 Vbeta and 13 Jbeta primers. Sequencing was performed with immunoSEQ multiplex PCR; in TCRdb, only in-frame clones are kept and a portion is missing. The profile covers around 98,000 clones, with 75% to 80% appearing a single time and roughly 3.8% taken by the ten largest. Sequenced: PBMCs. The receptors originated from a woman between 40 and 50 years old in good health and CMV-seronegative.

V gene TRBV27 combines with J gene TRBJ1-1; D remains unclear. The CDR3 length is 14 residues. Trimming shortened V by 0 bases and J by 0 bases, and 5 bases separated the two germline ends. Germline V gives CDR1 MNHEY, CDR2 SMNVEV (reference sequence). The CDR3 DNA reads as TGTGCCAGCAGTTTATCTTCCTTGAACACTGAAGCTTTCTTT. This gives the protein CASSLSSLNTEAFF.

As to this clone: At one end, the junction sequence differs from germline, possibly due to a read error. This sequence joins TRBV7-2 and TRBJ2-1; the D is unclear. The CDR3 length is 10 residues. Germline-derived CDR1 and CDR2 are SGHTA and FQGNSA. CDR3 nucleotide sequence: TGTGCCAGCAGCTTCACAGCCACCATCTTC. This sequence encodes CASSFTATIF.

The gene calls are TRBV6-5 and TRBJ1-1; possible D gene TRBD1, 6 bases. Germline values: CDR1 MNHEY, CDR2 SVGAGI. The germline V and J ends were trimmed by 6 bases and 0 bases, with 14 bases remaining between them. This CDR3 is 15 amino acids long. The CDR3 loop reads CASRTKAGVNTEAFF. CDR3 coding DNA: TGTGCCAGCAGGACCAAAGCAGGGGTGAACACTGAAGCTTTCTTT.

This clone is judged medium-sized. The chain links TRBV6-1 to TRBJ2-3; TRBD2 agrees at 13 bases. V lost 2 bases to trimming and J lost 4 bases; unmatched junction nucleotides: 0. The CDR3 sequence is 15 residues long. Germline V gene lookup returns CDR1 MNHNS and CDR2 SASEGT. Written as DNA, the CDR3 is TGTGCCAGCAGTGAAACTAGCGGGGGGGCAGATACGCAGTATTTT. Encoded protein: CASSETSGGADTQYF.

This chain links TRBV5-1 with TRBJ2-3, with 10 nucleotides matching TRBD2. V was clipped by 1 base and J by 1 base; unmatched bases: 3. The CDR3 sequence is 16 residues long. CDR1 is SGHRS, CDR2 YFSETQ, per germline. The CDR3 here is CASSLPTSGGTDTQYF. CDR3 DNA sequence: TGCGCCAGCAGCTTGCCAACTAGCGGGGGCACAGATACGCAGTATTTT. Variable domain in full (rest from reference TRBV5-1 and TRBJ2-3): KAGVTQTPRYLIKTRGQQVTLSCSPISGHRSVSWYQQTPGQGLQFLFEYFSETQRNKGNFPGRFSGRQFSNSRSEMNVSTLELGDSALYLCASSLPTSGGTDTQYFGPGTRLTVL.

The J gene is TRBJ2-7, the V gene TRBV7-9; 8 bases are shared with TRBD1. The length of the CDR3 is 17 residues. With 6 bases clipped from V and 2 bases from J, the junction kept 15 bases outside the gene matches. Germline V gives CDR1 SEHNR, CDR2 FQNEAQ (reference sequence). The CDR3 sequence: CASRPPRAGGLTYEQYF. CDR3 sequence (DNA): TGTGCCAGCAGACCCCCGCGGGCAGGGGGCCTTACCTACGAGCAGTACTTC.

V usage is TRBV7-8 and J usage is TRBJ2-2, with D tentatively TRBD1 (6 bases). Germline CDR1 and CDR2: SGHVS and FQNEAQ. The CDR3 covers 16 residues. V lost 5 bases and J lost 6, with 19 bases in between. For the CDR3, the DNA is TGTGCCAGCAGCCCCCTCCGGGCAGGGGCCGCCGGGGAGCTGTTTTTT. Encoded protein: CASSPLRAGAAGELFF.

V and J are TRBV25-1 and TRBJ2-1; 9 bases are shared with TRBD1. The junction had 5 bases not matched to a gene; V was cut back by 5 bases and J by 6 bases. CDR3 length equals 14 residues. Germline V gives CDR1 MGHDK, CDR2 SYGVNS. The CDR3 protein is CASSPDRGFNEQFF. CDR3 DNA sequence: TGTGCCAGCAGTCCGGACAGGGGCTTCAATGAGCAGTTCTTC.

The chain combines TRBV5-1 with TRBJ2-2; D call uncertain. Deletions cut 4 bases from V and 0 bases from J, with 13 bases between. CDR1 SGHRS and CDR2 YFSETQ come from the germline V gene. This CDR3 comprises 16 residues. The CDR3 DNA reads as TGCGCCAGCAGCGCTTCGACAACTTCGAACACCGGGGAGCTGTTTTTT. Protein sequence: CASSASTTSNTGELFF.

J is TRBJ1-5 and V is TRBV10-3; D unclear. Trimming cost V 8 bases and J 2 bases, with 13 bases left between them. CDR3 size: 14 residues. The germline V gene encodes CDR1 ENHRY and CDR2 SYGVKD. CDR3 residues: CAISEGGRNQPQHF. The CDR3 DNA is TGTGCCATCTCTGAGGGAGGGCGCAATCAGCCCCAGCATTTT.

The chain has TRBV4-3 and TRBJ2-7; 10 bases align to TRBD1. In germline, CDR1 is LGHNA, CDR2 YSLEER. The CDR3 sequence is 15 residues long. The J segment lost 4 bases and the V segment lost 5 bases, leaving 8 bases of the junction unmatched. The CDR3 sequence is CASSYSGTGEYEQYF. The CDR3 DNA reads as TGCGCCAGCAGCTACTCCGGGACAGGGGAATACGAGCAGTACTTC.

The J gene is TRBJ1-1, the V gene TRBV4-2, with a weak D call TRBD1 (6 bases). CDR1 and CDR2 (germline): LGHNA, YNFKEQ. The CDR3 is 13 amino acids. Trimming cost V 2 bases and J 5 bases, with 9 bases left between them. The CDR3 nucleotides read TGTGCCAGCAGCCAATCTCAGGGGACTGAAGCTTTCTTT. This codes for CASSQSQGTEAFF.